The clone carrying this T cell receptor (beta chain) was counted a single time. This sample was taken from a study of T cell responses to AZD1222 COVID-19 vaccine. Background on the study: Investigators merged groups given second doses at roughly 4 or roughly 12 weeks.

The method was immunoSEQ multiplex PCR; TCRdb's version includes in-frame clones alone and lacks a portion of them. The sample records roughly 72,000 clones, 75% to 90% being singletons. The CDR3 length is 15 residues. Germline V gene lookup returns CDR1 KGHDR and CDR2 SFDVKD. Trimming took off 4 bases at V and 0 bases at J, with 9 bases between the two ends. The sequencing used peripheral blood, collected on day 0 of AZD1222 vaccination. This sequence originates from an adult in good health. The chain recombines TRBV24-1 with TRBJ2-1, with D perhaps TRBD2 (6 bases). Written as DNA, the CDR3 is TGTGCCACCAGTGACGACGGGAGCTCCTACAATGAGCAGTTCTTC. It specifies CATSDDGSSYNEQFF.